Listed here are 29 T cell receptor beta chains from one sample, sequenced in a study of PD-1 blockade in classical Hodgkin lymphoma. TCRdb keeps only in-frame clones here, not all; method: immunoSEQ multiplex PCR. The table shows roughly 29,000 clones, with approximately 85% occurring only once. Described time point: cycle 4 day 1 (C4D1), after 6 weeks of nivolumab. No patient escaped relapse after autologous stem cell transplantation, and brentuximab vedotin exposure varied. The CD4+ T cells used were purified from thawed PBMCs through magnetic negative selection. The starting material was CD4+ T cells from blood, obtained before the fourth cycle of nivolumab. The origin of the receptors is a human donor with classical Hodgkin lymphoma.

Only a few counts were recorded for this clone. The chain recombines TRBV28 with TRBJ2-7; D is possibly TRBD2 (6 bases). With 5 bases removed from V and 5 bases from J, the gap between germline ends came to 10 bases. Germline CDR1 and CDR2: MDHEN and SYDVKM. This CDR3 is built from 12 residues. The CDR3 loop reads CASSPLADEQYF. The CDR3, as DNA: TGTGCCAGCAGTCCTTTAGCGGACGAGCAGTACTTC. Full variable domain (remainder filled in from reference TRBV28 and TRBJ2-7): DVKVTQSSRYLVKRTGEKVFLECVQDMDHENMFWYRQDPGLGLRLIYFSYDVKMKEKGDIPEGYSVSREKKERFSLILESASTNQTSMYLCASSPLADEQYFGPGTRLTVT.

The chain uses TRBV5-6 and TRBJ1-3; no definite D call. The CDR3 has 14 amino acids. Germline V CDR1 and CDR2: SGHDT, YYEEEE. Trimming took off 2 bases at V and 1 base at J, with 7 bases between the two ends. CDR3 loop: CASSLRGSGNTIYF. The CDR3 DNA sequence: TGTGCCAGCAGCTTACGGGGATCTGGAAACACCATATATTTT.

The rearrangement links TRBV7-2 to TRBJ2-2, with D unresolved. In germline, CDR1 is SGHTA, CDR2 FQGNSA. Trimming removed 1 base at V and 7 bases at J, with 13 bases between. This CDR3 comprises 15 residues. The CDR3 nucleotides read TGTGCCAGCAGCTTAGTTTCGGTTCTGGTCGGGGAGCTGTTTTTT. This translates into CASSLVSVLVGELFF.

This rearrangement joins TRBV18 to TRBJ1-3; D is uncertain. V was pared by 6 bases and J by 5 bases, with 17 bases between. Per the germline V gene, CDR1 is KGHSH and CDR2 is LQKENI. CDR3 length equals 15 residues. The CDR3 protein is CASSPVEGNRNTIYF. CDR3 nucleotides: TGTGCCAGCTCGCCTGTCGAGGGAAATCGAAACACCATATATTTT.

This clone occurred once. This chain uses TRBV7-8 with TRBJ2-2; 7 bases line up with TRBD1. The germline CDR1 and CDR2 sequences are SGHVS and FQNEAQ. J gave up 7 bases and V 1 base, and 9 bases lay outside the gene matches. The CDR3 runs 16 residues. The CDR3 DNA follows: TGTGCCAGCAGCTTAGAAAGACAGGGTTCTTGCGGGGAGCTGTTTTTT. Translation: CASSLERQGSCGELFF.

V usage is TRBV10-3 and J usage is TRBJ2-7, with 9 bases aligning to TRBD2. The CDR3 consists of 15 residues. The germline V gene has CDR1 ENHRY and CDR2 SYGVKD. After removal of 4 bases from V and 2 bases from J, the junction contained 6 bases not matched to a gene. The CDR3 here is CAISGVAGGPYEQYF. DNA for the CDR3: TGTGCCATCAGTGGGGTGGCGGGAGGGCCCTACGAGCAGTACTTC.

This clone was counted once. The chain joins TRBV19 to TRBJ2-3; TRBD2 matches 11 bases. The length of the CDR3 is 18 residues. Germline trimming cut 8 bases from V and 4 bases from J; bases unmatched to any gene: 17. The germline gives CDR1 LNHDA, CDR2 SQIVND (reference sequence). The CDR3, as DNA: TGTGCCAGTGCCCGGGCCGGACTAGCGGGCACGGGTGCAGATACGCAGTATTTT. The encoded protein is CASARAGLAGTGADTQYF.

The gene calls are TRBV28 and TRBJ2-7, with D uncertain. V gave up 7 bases and J gave up 0 bases, with 16 bases separating them. Germline V gives CDR1 MDHEN, CDR2 SYDVKM. The CDR3 has 15 amino acids. The CDR3 region is CASNSGSLNSYEQYF. DNA for the CDR3: TGTGCCAGCAACTCAGGAAGTTTAAACTCCTACGAGCAGTACTTC.

The chain links TRBV11-3 to TRBJ2-5; weak D call: TRBD2 (5 bases). The germline V and J ends were trimmed by 0 bases and 4 bases, with 9 bases remaining between them. The length of the CDR3 is 14 residues. From germline, CDR1 is SGHNT and CDR2 YENEEA. The CDR3 protein is CASSLEGVGETQYF. CDR3 nucleotides: TGTGCCAGCAGCTTAGAGGGAGTAGGAGAGACCCAGTACTTC.

The chain joins TRBV2 to TRBJ2-6, with TRBD1 as a possible D gene (5 bases). Germline V lookup: CDR1 SNHLY, CDR2 FYNNEI. Trimming removed 7 bases from V and 0 bases from J, with 16 bases in between. The CDR3 spans 17 residues. CDR3 in DNA: TGTGCCAGCAACTTGGGGCAGGGTCGCTCTGGGGCCAACGTCCTGACTTTC. Translation gives CASNLGQGRSGANVLTF. Full variable domain (missing parts from reference TRBV2 and TRBJ2-6): EPEVTQTPSHQVTQMGQEVILRCVPISNHLYFYWYRQILGQKVEFLVSFYNNEISEKSEIFDDQFSVERPDGSNFTLKIRSTKLEDSAMYFCASNLGQGRSGANVLTFGAGSRLTVL.

In this sample, this clone turned up once. The genes are TRBV13 and TRBJ2-7, with no clear D. The CDR3 extends over 14 amino acids. Trimming shortened V by 6 bases and J by 5 bases, and 17 bases separated the two germline ends. Germline CDR1 reads PRHDT; CDR2 reads FYEKMQ (reference sequence). For the CDR3, the DNA is TGTGCCAGCAGGCCCGGGCAGGTCGGTCACGAGCAGTACTTC. It specifies CASRPGQVGHEQYF.

This clone appeared a few times. The V and J genes are TRBV4-2 and TRBJ1-2; 7 bases are a match to TRBD1. V was clipped by 8 bases and J by 3 bases; unmatched bases: 9. The CDR3 sequence is 14 residues long. The germline V gene encodes CDR1 LGHNA and CDR2 YNFKEQ. The DNA for the CDR3 is TGTGCCAGCGGGGATTGGGACAGCTACTATGGCTACACCTTC. Encoded protein: CASGDWDSYYGYTF.

This clone occurred a few times. The chain joins TRBV28 to TRBJ2-1; D remains ambiguous. The CDR3 contains 11 residues. V lost 2 bases to trimming and J lost 8 bases, with 4 bases between them. Germline assignment: CDR1 MDHEN and CDR2 SYDVKM. The CDR3 DNA is TGTGCCAGCAGTTTACGTTATGAGCAGTTCTTC. This codes for CASSLRYEQFF. Filled out from reference TRBV28 and TRBJ2-1, the complete variable domain reads DVKVTQSSRYLVKRTGEKVFLECVQDMDHENMFWYRQDPGLGLRLIYFSYDVKMKEKGDIPEGYSVSREKKERFSLILESASTNQTSMYLCASSLRYEQFFGPGTRLTVL.

The V gene is TRBV11-3, the J gene TRBJ2-3, with D maybe TRBD2 (7 bases). Trimming cost V 3 bases and J 3 bases, with 10 bases left between them. The CDR3 length is 14 residues. Germline assignment: CDR1 SGHNT and CDR2 YENEEA. Written as DNA, the CDR3 is TGTGCCAGCAGCTTCGGGGGGCCGACAGATACGCAGTATTTT. Translation gives CASSFGGPTDTQYF.

This chain connects TRBV30 to TRBJ2-5; D not resolved. Per the germline V gene, CDR1 is GTSNPN and CDR2 is SVGIG (reference sequence). The V gene lost 0 bases and the J gene lost 1 base, with 21 bases spanning the gap. The CDR3 runs to 18 residues. CDR3 DNA: TGTGCCTGGAGTGTATGGGGTACGCAATCCCCCCGCCAAGAGACCCAGTACTTC. Translation gives CAWSVWGTQSPRQETQYF.

The chain combines TRBV5-1 with TRBJ2-1; TRBD2 agrees at 11 bases. This CDR3 has 15 amino acids. Trimming took 4 bases from V and 8 from J; bases not matched to a gene: 8. Germline CDR1 is SGHRS and CDR2 is YFSETQ. CDR3 sequence (DNA): TGCGCCAGCAGCGGCCTAGCGGGAGGACCCGATGAGCAGTTCTTC. Translating gives CASSGLAGGPDEQFF.

The rearrangement joins TRBV19 to TRBJ2-6; 9 bases match TRBD1. This CDR3 spans 16 amino acids. The germline CDR1 and CDR2 sequences are LNHDA and SQIVND (reference sequence). Losses at the gene ends were 8 bases for V and 0 bases for J; bases not matched to a gene: 5. The CDR3 coding sequence is TGTGCCAGTGGGGGACAGGGTTTCTCTGGGGCCAACGTCCTGACTTTC. This translates into CASGGQGFSGANVLTF.

The rearrangement links TRBV5-1 to TRBJ2-2; the D is unclear. Per the germline V gene, CDR1 is SGHRS and CDR2 is YFSETQ. This CDR3 has 15 residues. The V gene lost 0 bases and the J gene lost 5 bases, with 11 bases spanning the gap. The CDR3 sequence is CASSLAASRTGELFF. The CDR3 DNA follows: TGCGCCAGCAGCTTGGCGGCTAGTCGGACCGGGGAGCTGTTTTTT. Full variable domain (missing parts from reference TRBV5-1 and TRBJ2-2): KAGVTQTPRYLIKTRGQQVTLSCSPISGHRSVSWYQQTPGQGLQFLFEYFSETQRNKGNFPGRFSGRQFSNSRSEMNVSTLELGDSALYLCASSLAASRTGELFFGEGSRLTVL.

The chain combines TRBV10-1 with TRBJ2-1; D may correspond to TRBD1 or TRBD2 (5 bases each). Germline CDR1 is WNHNN and CDR2 is SYGVQD (reference sequence). V shed 4 bases and J shed 4 bases, with 17 bases lying between them. The CDR3 is 16 amino acids. Written as DNA, the CDR3 is TGCGCCAGCAGTGGGGACCAGTGGAGTCGGTACAATGAGCAGTTCTTC. Translation: CASSGDQWSRYNEQFF.

The rearrangement joins TRBV11-2 to TRBJ1-2, with a possible D match to TRBD1 (6 bases). The V gene lost 3 bases and the J gene lost 0 bases, with 14 bases spanning the gap. CDR3 length: 16 residues. CDR1 and CDR2 (germline): SGHAT, FQNNGV. CDR3 protein: CASSFNDRPPNYGYTF. Here the CDR3 DNA reads TGTGCCAGCAGCTTTAATGACAGGCCACCTAACTATGGCTACACCTTC.

This chain joins TRBV27 and TRBJ1-2; TRBD1 might be the D (6 bases). Germline V gene lookup returns CDR1 MNHEY and CDR2 SMNVEV (reference sequence). V dropped 0 bases and J dropped 7 bases, with 12 bases sitting between them. The CDR3 sequence is 14 residues long. The CDR3 protein is CASSLSTGLSGYTF. CDR3 DNA: TGTGCCAGCAGTTTATCCACAGGGCTGAGTGGCTACACCTTC.

This clone was counted between two and nine times. This sequence joins TRBV4-1 and TRBJ1-2; no definite D call. V was clipped by 0 bases and J by 3 bases, with 14 bases between them. This CDR3 region has 16 residues. Germline V lookup: CDR1 MGHRA, CDR2 YSYEKL. This CDR3 reads CASSQDIRRGDYGYTF. CDR3 bases: TGCGCCAGCAGCCAAGATATAAGACGGGGTGACTATGGCTACACCTTC.

This clone occurred a few times. V is TRBV10-1 and J is TRBJ2-7; D uncertain. Germline CDR1 and CDR2: WNHNN and SYGVQD (reference sequence). CDR3 length equals 11 residues. The V end lost 10 bases, the J end lost 6 bases, and 13 bases lay between the germline ends. CDR3 sequence (DNA): TGCGCCACCCTACTCGCCGCCGAGCAGTACTTC. As protein: CATLLAAEQYF.

V is TRBV6-5 and J is TRBJ2-1; maybe TRBD2 (5 bases). Germline CDR1 reads MNHEY; CDR2 reads SVGAGI. The CDR3 has 16 amino acids. V lost 4 bases and J lost 0, with 13 bases in between. The CDR3 DNA sequence: TGTGCCAGCAGTTCCGCCCTAGCCGCCTCCTACAATGAGCAGTTCTTC. Translated, it gives CASSSALAASYNEQFF.

The chain combines TRBV6-5 with TRBJ2-2; D remains unclear. Trimming took off 2 bases at V and 5 bases at J, with 12 bases between the two ends. This CDR3 region has 15 residues. CDR1 is MNHEY and CDR2 is SVGAGI in the germline V gene. The CDR3 sequence is CASSYRAVGTGELFF. DNA of the CDR3: TGTGCCAGCAGTTACAGGGCTGTAGGTACCGGGGAGCTGTTTTTT.

The chain couples TRBV6-4 to TRBJ1-1; TRBD1 matches 10 bases. This CDR3 contains 16 residues. V was pared by 5 bases and J by 3 bases, with 9 bases of the junction left unmatched. Germline values: CDR1 MRHNA, CDR2 SNTAGT. The DNA of the CDR3 is TGTGCCAGCAGTAAACTCCCGGGACAGGGGCACACTGAAGCTTTCTTT. It encodes CASSKLPGQGHTEAFF.

This chain joins TRBV30 and TRBJ2-7; perhaps TRBD1 as D (5 bases). The CDR3 is 11 residues long. CDR1 is GTSNPN and CDR2 is SVGIG in the germline V gene (reference sequence). The V end was cut by 5 bases, the J end by 4 bases, with 9 bases between. The CDR3 nucleotides read TGTGCCTGGCAGACAGTTTACGAGCAGTACTTC. It encodes CAWQTVYEQYF.

This clone was seen only once. The chain couples TRBV6-5 to TRBJ1-1; 9 nucleotides agree with TRBD1. With 6 bases clipped from V and 10 bases from J, the junction kept 12 bases outside the gene matches. CDR1 and CDR2 (germline): MNHEY, SVGAGI. The CDR3 is made up of 14 amino acids. The CDR3 DNA reads TGTGCCAGCAGCGCAAGGGGAACAGGGGGCACAGCTTTCTTT. This gives the protein CASSARGTGGTAFF.

The gene calls are TRBV18 and TRBJ1-2, with 7 positions matching TRBD1. Germline V gene data show CDR1 as KGHSH and CDR2 as LQKENI. The CDR3 runs to 16 residues. With 2 bases clipped from V and 2 bases from J, the junction kept 8 bases outside the gene matches. This CDR3 is CASSPGRQGGNYGYTF. The CDR3 DNA follows: TGTGCCAGCTCACCAGGGCGACAGGGTGGCAACTATGGCTACACCTTC.